The 29 T cell receptor beta chains listed next were all sequenced from one sample in a study of cytomegalovirus exposure and HLA in healthy donors. PCR involved 60 Vbeta and 13 Jbeta primers. This table comes from immunoSEQ multiplex PCR, and its TCRdb copy is limited to in-frame clones, with some not included. The sample has over 120,000 clones, 65% to 85% seen once. Sequenced sample: PBMCs. The receptors were sampled from a male donor in good health and CMV-seronegative.

The rearrangement uses TRBV29-1 and TRBJ2-1, with 13 bases matching TRBD2. The J segment lost 6 bases and the V segment lost 4 bases, leaving 9 bases of the junction unmatched. The germline V gene encodes CDR1 SQVTM and CDR2 ANQGSEA. The CDR3 has 16 amino acids. DNA for the CDR3: TGCAGCGTTGCGAAGGGACTAGCGGGGTGGGGCAATGAGCAGTTCTTC. It codes for CSVAKGLAGWGNEQFF.

A remark on this clone: At one boundary the junction diverges from the germline segment, which might be a read error. The CDR3 loop is CSSSSSMGDRGDREYF. The CDR3 DNA reads TGTTCCAGCAGCTCTAGCATGGGGGACAGGGGAGATCGGGAGTACTTC. The gene calls are TRBV7-9 and TRBJ2-7, with TRBD1 matching over 10 bases. CDR1 and CDR2 (germline): SEHNR, FQNEAQ (reference sequence). The CDR3 has 16 residues.

The rearrangement joins TRBV27 to TRBJ1-3; TRBD1 matches at 9 bases. The V segment lost 10 bases and the J segment 7 bases; nucleotides outside the gene matches: 14. CDR3 length: 15 residues. Germline-derived CDR1 and CDR2 are MNHEY and SMNVEV (reference sequence). CDR3: CATSEGTGRGNTIYF. For the CDR3, the DNA is TGTGCCACTTCGGAAGGGACAGGGCGGGGGAACACCATATATTTT.

The chain links TRBV7-6 to TRBJ2-1; 7 bases are shared with TRBD2. The CDR3 contains 16 residues. The V and J ends lost 1 base and 9 bases, in that order; junction bases with no gene match: 12. Per germline, CDR1 SGHVS and CDR2 FNYEAQ. The CDR3 spells CASSLEMPSGGSEQFF. The DNA for the CDR3 is TGTGCCAGCAGCTTAGAAATGCCTAGCGGAGGGAGTGAGCAGTTCTTC.

The V gene is TRBV7-2, the J gene TRBJ2-2; 14 bases align to TRBD2. Trimming at V came to 5 bases and at J to 9 bases, leaving 8 bases not matched to a gene. CDR3 length: 16 residues. Germline V gene lookup returns CDR1 SGHTA and CDR2 FQGNSA. The CDR3 coding sequence is TGTGCCAGCAGCAGGCGGACTAGCGGGGGGCAGAGGGAGCTGTTTTTT. This codes for CASSRRTSGGQRELFF.

The J gene is TRBJ2-7, the V gene TRBV10-2; 9 nucleotides align to TRBD2. Trimming cost V 7 bases and J 1 base; bases outside gene matches: 5. CDR1 WSHSY and CDR2 SAAADI come from the germline V gene. This CDR3 contains 14 residues. The CDR3 protein is CASTLAGVSYEQYF. The CDR3 bases are TGCGCCAGCACGTTAGCGGGGGTATCCTACGAGCAGTACTTC.

CDR3 sequence (DNA): TGTGCCACCAGCAGAGATCGGGCGGGGGGCACAGATACGCAGTATTTT. Translating it yields CATSRDRAGGTDTQYF. The J gene is TRBJ2-3, the V gene TRBV15, with 7 bases aligning to TRBD2. The V and J ends lost 0 bases and 1 base, in that order; junction bases with no gene match: 4. This CDR3 spans 16 amino acids. The V gene's germline CDR1 is LNHNV and CDR2 YYDKDF (reference sequence).

The rearrangement links TRBV18 to TRBJ2-5, with a weak D call TRBD1 (5 bases). The J call is doubtful: the DNA matches TRBJ2-7 better. This CDR3 has 13 amino acids. Germline CDR1 and CDR2: KGHSH and LQKENI. CDR3 nucleotides: TGTGCCAGCTCACCGACAGAAACCTACGAGCAGTACTTC. Encoded protein: CASSPTETYEQYF.

V gene TRBV9 combines with J gene TRBJ1-3; D is possibly TRBD1 (5 bases). This CDR3 spans 15 amino acids. V was clipped by 3 bases and J by 8 bases, with 18 bases between them. Germline V CDR1 and CDR2: SGDLS, YYNGEE. The CDR3, as DNA: TGTGCCAGCAGCGGCGGGGGGAACGCCCTGGACACCATATATTTT. It yields the protein CASSGGGNALDTIYF.

As DNA, the CDR3 is TGTGCCAGCAGTACTCAGACTAGCGCCGAGCAGTACTTC. This sequence encodes CASSTQTSAEQYF. V and J are TRBV6-5 and TRBJ2-7, with TRBD2 identical over 8 bases. The CDR3 has 13 amino acids. From germline, CDR1 is MNHEY and CDR2 SVGAGI. After removal of 5 bases from V and 6 bases from J, the junction contained 6 bases not matched to a gene.

The V gene is TRBV5-1, the J gene TRBJ2-1; D is uncertain. Per the germline V gene, CDR1 is SGHRS and CDR2 is YFSETQ. This CDR3 spans 15 amino acids. V was cut by 1 base and J by 0 bases, with 8 bases left in between. The CDR3 is CASSLTGSSYNEQFF. The CDR3 DNA reads as TGCGCCAGCAGCTTGACCGGTAGCTCCTACAATGAGCAGTTCTTC.

The chain links TRBV4-1 to TRBJ2-2; D is uncertain. Germline V gene data show CDR1 as MGHRA and CDR2 as YSYEKL. The CDR3 consists of 13 residues. V was clipped by 4 bases and J by 6 bases, with 9 bases between them. The CDR3 protein is CASSPTQPGELFF. CDR3 DNA: TGCGCCAGCAGCCCGACTCAACCCGGGGAGCTGTTTTTT.

The chain employs TRBV20-1 and TRBJ1-4, with unresolved D. There are 11 residues in the CDR3. The germline gives CDR1 DFQATT, CDR2 SNEGSKA (reference sequence). V shed 6 bases and J shed 6 bases, with 8 bases lying between them. The chain's CDR3 is CSAEGYEKLFF. The DNA for the CDR3 is TGCAGTGCGGAGGGTTATGAAAAACTGTTTTTT.

This clone was seen once. The gene calls are TRBV7-3 and TRBJ2-3; 8 nucleotides agree with TRBD2. The germline gives CDR1 SGHTA, CDR2 FQGTGA. Trimming cost V 5 bases and J 4 bases; bases outside gene matches: 11. This CDR3 has 16 residues. This CDR3 reads CASSRKGAGGADTQYF. For the CDR3, the DNA is TGTGCCAGCAGCCGAAAAGGGGCGGGGGGCGCAGATACGCAGTATTTT. The full variable domain, rest sourced from reference TRBV7-3 and TRBJ2-3, is GAGVSQTPSNKVTEKGKYVELRCDPISGHTALYWYRQSLGQGPEFLIYFQGTGAADDSGLPNDRFFAVRPEGSVSTLKIQRTERGDSAVYLCASSRKGAGGADTQYFGPGTRLTVL.

This sequence joins TRBV19 and TRBJ2-1; 8 bases map to TRBD2. CDR1 LNHDA and CDR2 SQIVND come from the germline V gene (reference sequence). The length of the CDR3 is 17 residues. With V trimmed by 5 bases and J by 5 bases, 14 bases remained unmatched. CDR3: CASSYRYTSGEHNEQFF. For the CDR3, the DNA is TGTGCCAGTAGTTATCGGTATACTAGCGGAGAACACAATGAGCAGTTCTTC.

This clone was seen only a few times. This chain links TRBV5-8 with TRBJ1-6, with TRBD1 as a possible D gene (5 bases). The V and J ends lost 0 bases and 7 bases respectively, with 11 bases between them. The CDR3 has 15 residues. The V gene's germline CDR1 is SGHTS and CDR2 YDEGEE. CDR3: CASSLGQTTNSPLHF. In DNA form, the CDR3 reads TGTGCCAGCAGCTTGGGACAGACAACAAATTCACCCCTCCACTTT.

The rearrangement uses TRBV27 and TRBJ2-3; 8 bases agree with TRBD2. In germline, CDR1 is MNHEY, CDR2 SMNVEV (reference sequence). The CDR3 loop spans 15 amino acids. With V trimmed by 1 base and J by 5 bases, 5 bases remained unmatched. Here the CDR3 DNA reads TGTGCCAGCAGTTTATTGAGCGGGAGCTTAGATACGCAGTATTTT. Its protein product is CASSLLSGSLDTQYF.

The CDR3 sequence: CASTVYSGGYGYTF. The CDR3 DNA is TGTGCCAGCACGGTATACTCCGGCGGCTATGGCTACACCTTC. The rearrangement joins TRBV6-6 to TRBJ1-2; D is ambiguous. This CDR3 is 14 amino acids long. V was cut by 7 bases and J by 4 bases, with 16 bases left in between. Germline CDR1 and CDR2: MNHNY and SVGAGI (reference sequence).

The chain recombines TRBV18 with TRBJ1-2, with D possibly TRBD1 on 6 matching bases. Germline-derived CDR1 and CDR2 are KGHSH and LQKENI. V lost 6 bases and J lost 0, with 11 bases in between. There are 14 residues in the CDR3. In DNA form, the CDR3 reads TGTGCCAGCTCTGCGACAGGATCTAACTATGGCTACACCTTC. As protein: CASSATGSNYGYTF. Using reference TRBV18 and TRBJ1-2 for the parts outside the CDR3, the full variable domain is NAGVMQNPRHLVRRRGQEARLRCSPMKGHSHVYWYRQLPEEGLKFMVYLQKENIIDESGMPKERFSAEFPKEGPSILRIQQVVRGDSAAYFCASSATGSNYGYTFGSGTRLTVV.

This chain uses TRBV19 with TRBJ2-1; the match to TRBD2 covers 13 bases. Germline values: CDR1 LNHDA, CDR2 SQIVND (reference sequence). The CDR3 has 15 amino acids. J was trimmed by 7 bases and V by 5 bases; bases with no gene match: 5. The CDR3 coding sequence is TGTGCCAGTAGTTTAAGACTAGCGGGGGGTAATGAGCAGTTCTTC. Translated, it gives CASSLRLAGGNEQFF. Together with reference TRBV19 and TRBJ2-1, the CDR3 gives the full variable domain: DGGITQSPKYLFRKEGQNVTLSCEQNLNHDAMYWYRQDPGQGLRLIYYSQIVNDFQKGDIAEGYSVSREKKESFPLTVTSAQKNPTAFYLCASSLRLAGGNEQFFGPGTRLTVL.

The rearrangement uses TRBV6-1 and TRBJ2-3; possible D gene TRBD2, 5 bases. Looked up from germline, CDR1 is MNHNS and CDR2 is SASEGT. There are 13 residues in the CDR3. Trimming removed 6 bases from V and 2 bases from J, with 9 bases in between. CDR3 region: CASRPGTTDTQYF. CDR3 coding DNA: TGTGCCAGCAGACCGGGAACCACAGATACGCAGTATTTT.

The chain employs TRBV27 and TRBJ2-6; 9 bases fit TRBD1. Germline assignment: CDR1 MNHEY and CDR2 SMNVEV (reference sequence). There are 20 residues in the CDR3. Trimming removed 5 bases from V and 0 bases from J; junction bases left unmatched: 14. Here the CDR3 reads CASSRKPGTGKSSGANVLTF. The CDR3 DNA reads as TGTGCCAGCAGTCGCAAACCCGGGACAGGGAAGAGCTCTGGGGCCAACGTCCTGACTTTC.

CDR3 DNA: TGTGCCAGCAGCCAACACGGGGGGAACACTGAAGCTTTCTTT. It yields the protein CASSQHGGNTEAFF. The chain employs TRBV4-2 and TRBJ1-1; tentatively, D is TRBD1 (5 bases). Germline V CDR1 and CDR2: LGHNA, YNFKEQ. The V end lost 2 bases, the J end lost 1 base, and 8 bases lay between the germline ends. The CDR3 extends over 14 amino acids.

CDR3 in amino acids: CASSEASGEGGEQFF. The DNA of the CDR3 is TGTGCCAGCAGTGAAGCTAGCGGGGAGGGGGGTGAGCAGTTCTTC. The V call is TRBV2, the J call TRBJ2-1, with TRBD2 matching 8 bases. This CDR3 spans 15 amino acids. V gave up 0 bases and J gave up 9 bases; unmatched junction bases: 7. Looked up from germline, CDR1 is SNHLY and CDR2 is FYNNEI. The full variable domain, its missing parts supplied by reference TRBV2 and TRBJ2-1, is EPEVTQTPSHQVTQMGQEVILRCVPISNHLYFYWYRQILGQKVEFLVSFYNNEISEKSEIFDDQFSVERPDGSNFTLKIRSTKLEDSAMYFCASSEASGEGGEQFFGPGTRLTVL.

This clone came up once. V usage is TRBV27 and J usage is TRBJ2-3, with D unclear. With 5 bases removed from V and 3 bases from J, the gap between germline ends came to 12 bases. Germline assignment: CDR1 MNHEY and CDR2 SMNVEV (reference sequence). The CDR3 has 14 amino acids. In DNA form, the CDR3 reads TGTGCCAGCAGTACTCTCCTCTTAACAGATACGCAGTATTTT. Translation gives CASSTLLLTDTQYF.

The V call is TRBV7-3, the J call TRBJ1-2; TRBD1 is a possible D gene (6 bases). Germline CDR1 reads SGHTA; CDR2 reads FQGTGA. The V end lost 0 bases, the J end lost 8 bases, and 10 bases lay between the germline ends. The CDR3 contains 13 residues. The CDR3 sequence is CASSLTNREGYTF. The CDR3 bases are TGTGCCAGCAGCTTAACGAACAGGGAAGGCTACACCTTC.

The sample holds one count of this clone. This chain joins TRBV6-4 and TRBJ2-7, with TRBD1 identical over 9 bases. CDR1 is MRHNA and CDR2 is SNTAGT in the germline V gene. The length of the CDR3 is 16 residues. V was clipped by 0 bases and J by 0 bases; unmatched bases: 3. CDR3 sequence: CASSDSGQGISYEQYF. CDR3 in DNA: TGTGCCAGCAGTGACTCGGGACAGGGAATCTCCTACGAGCAGTACTTC.

The J gene is TRBJ2-1, the V gene TRBV9, with TRBD2 matching 9 bases. CDR3 size: 16 residues. Germline V CDR1 and CDR2: SGDLS, YYNGEE. V shed 0 bases and J 1 base; nucleotides not matched to a gene: 2. CDR3 protein: CASSVATSGSYNEQFF. The CDR3 nucleotides are TGTGCCAGCAGCGTAGCGACTAGCGGATCCTACAATGAGCAGTTCTTC.

The V gene is TRBV15, the J gene TRBJ2-4; the D gene is possibly TRBD1 (5 bases). The germline V gene encodes CDR1 LNHNV and CDR2 YYDKDF (reference sequence). The CDR3 length is 15 residues. V lost 5 bases, J lost 12 bases, and 23 bases lay in between. Here the CDR3 DNA reads TGTGCCACCAGCCTGAGTGTACAGGCCAAGAGGCGTCAGTACTTC. It is translated as CATSLSVQAKRRQYF.